This T cell receptor (beta chain) comes out of a study of identical twins. Study conclusions and caveats: Insertions were reduced in abundant cord blood beta clonotypes but not in memory repertoires. It was possible that invariant MAIT and iNKT cells partly confounded the zero-insertion analyses. Models came in too low on out-of-frame TCR alpha sharing in monozygotic twins.

TCRdb passed the 5' RACE reads through MiXCR, listing each CDR3 protein once. Of around 490,000 distinct CDR3 sequences in the sample, roughly an eighth were seen once. About this clonotype: The target antigen is unknown.

The V gene's germline CDR1 is DFQATT and CDR2 SNEGSKA (reference sequence). V was pared by 3 bases and J by 2 bases, with 2 bases of the junction left unmatched. This CDR3 comprises 13 residues. This sample was shared with a second study, whose subject was yellow fever vaccine responses in identical twins. That work states: Twins reportedly showed a vaccine T cell response that seemed partly convergent and partly personalized.

The TCR sequence derives from a woman aged 18 to 35 in good health. This chain connects TRBV20-1 to TRBJ2-7; TRBD1 matches at 9 bases. Sequencing input: CD4+ T cells sorted from blood. The CDR3 region has the DNA TGCAGTGCTAGGTGGGACAGGGCCTACGAGCAGTACTTC. It is translated as CSARWDRAYEQYF.